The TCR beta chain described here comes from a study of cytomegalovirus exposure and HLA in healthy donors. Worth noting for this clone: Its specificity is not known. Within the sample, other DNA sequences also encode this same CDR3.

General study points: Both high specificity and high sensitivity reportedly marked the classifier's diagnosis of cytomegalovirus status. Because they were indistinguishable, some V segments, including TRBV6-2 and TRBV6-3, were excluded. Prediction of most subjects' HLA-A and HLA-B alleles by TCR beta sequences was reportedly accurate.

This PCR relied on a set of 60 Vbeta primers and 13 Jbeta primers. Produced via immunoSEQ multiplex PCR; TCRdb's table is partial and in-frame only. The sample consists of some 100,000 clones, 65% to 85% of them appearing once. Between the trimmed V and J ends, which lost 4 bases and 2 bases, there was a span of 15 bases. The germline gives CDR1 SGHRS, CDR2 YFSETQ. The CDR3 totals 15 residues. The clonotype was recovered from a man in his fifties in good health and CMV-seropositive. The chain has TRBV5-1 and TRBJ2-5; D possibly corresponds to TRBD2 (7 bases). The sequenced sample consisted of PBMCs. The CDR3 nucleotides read TGCGCCAGCAGCCTGGAGGGGGGGATACAAGAGACCCAGTACTTC. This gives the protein CASSLEGGIQETQYF. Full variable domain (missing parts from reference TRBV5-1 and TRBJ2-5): KAGVTQTPRYLIKTRGQQVTLSCSPISGHRSVSWYQQTPGQGLQFLFEYFSETQRNKGNFPGRFSGRQFSNSRSEMNVSTLELGDSALYLCASSLEGGIQETQYFGPGTRLLVL.